This record covers a single TCR beta chain. It lacks a known antigen. According to the germline V gene, CDR1 reads SGHRS and CDR2 reads YFSETQ. Trimming accounts for 9 bases at V and 4 bases at J, while the number of junction bases matched to no gene is 6. The cysteine opens and the phenylalanine closes a CDR3 of 13 amino acids. Only the CDR3 part of the read is kept: 39 bases, read in frame from the first base. This record belongs to a study of cytomegalovirus exposure and HLA in healthy donors (dated by TCRdb to the late 2010s). Turning to the overall study: An earlier analysis of roughly 570 of the donors reported roughly 300 Gb of sequence data and approximately 120 million unique TCR beta sequences obtained from around 180 million T cells. Around 330 gigabases of sequencing data and around 80 million unique TCR sequences made up an early release that covered 500 to 700 HLA-typed donors. Of the roughly 430 genotyped donors, approximately 82% fell in the genetic ancestry cluster associated with self-reported Caucasian donors. The aim of the study was to test whether cataloging public T cell receptors could identify signatures of past pathogen exposure. The T cell repertoires of about 700 subjects were profiled by immunosequencing and related to cytomegalovirus serostatus. In addition to the first cohort of hundreds of subjects, a separate validation cohort of 130 or so different subjects was used. The study combined high-throughput TCR immunosequencing, statistical association of individual TCRs with disease status, and machine learning to predict cytomegalovirus infection status. A later analysis re-analyzed previously published TCR beta repertoires from approximately 700 donors and added high-resolution HLA genotyping to study TCR occurrence patterns. The later analysis used no new phenotypic data to find candidate immune exposures, relying instead on TCR beta sequences and their occurrence across donors. An earlier analysis of several hundred of the donors applied high-throughput TCR beta sequencing to assess whether each TCR beta V gene segment acted as functional or pseudogenic. Donor age, sex, ethnicity and CMV serostatus were compiled alongside the repertoire data. A later genetic analysis used genome-wide SNP genotypes for about three fifths of the 666 donors, treating that subset as a discovery cohort. All discovery cohort repertoires had been generated using a single sequencing platform. Both class I and class II loci were covered by HLA typing, at four-digit resolution. The number of typed donors differed by locus: roughly 629-630 for A, B, C, DRB1 and DQB1; 522 for DQA1; 606 for DPA1; and roughly 490 for DPB1. About 5 DR-DQ haplotypes were handled as single units for association and clustering, since linkage in the cohort was strong. Across around 400 genotyped donors of the cohort, an average of roughly 200,000 unique TCR beta nucleotide sequences per donor were sequenced, and roughly 20% of those sequences were non-productive. Points the paper makes about the study in general: Most TCR sequences were observed very rarely across donors, whereas some public TCRs were present in many individuals. In this cohort, only TCR beta chains were sequenced, and detectable features were limited by the absence of alpha or paired-chain data. In an earlier analysis of roughly 560 of the donors, most TCR beta V segments were observed in productive rearrangements about 90% or about 30% of the time, broadly matching IMGT annotations. Correlated functional status among segregating V segments might be attributable to linkage disequilibrium, but an unknown experimental factor could not be ruled out. A later analysis associated around 16,000 TCR beta sequences with specific HLA alleles at a false discovery rate of 0.05. Sequencing depth was assumed to be roughly uniform across donors in the presence/absence analyses, though that assumption may not hold. In a later analysis, TCR association rates were found to vary across HLA loci, with the most associated TCRs seen for DRB1 alleles and the fewest for HLA-C alleles. For the cohort, immune exposure information was limited to CMV serostatus. In a later analysis, several top co-occurrence clusters were reported to appear linked to parvovirus B19, influenza, CMV and Epstein-Barr virus. A few of the identified cytomegalovirus-associated TCR beta chains were confirmed in vitro to be specific for cytomegalovirus antigens. An association between a missense DCLRE1C variant and V-gene and J-gene trimming of TCR beta chains was found in a later genetic analysis and replicated in an independent cohort. Because some donors lacked HLA typing at each locus, the association tests relied only on the typed subset. The study gave a list of more than 150 TCR beta chains associated with cytomegalovirus. A group of highly shared sequence variants was considered likely to be a technical artifact of the sequencing pipeline. The classifier was reported to diagnose cytomegalovirus status with high specificity and sensitivity in both the original and validation cohorts. A further reported finding was that TCR beta sequences accurately predicted the HLA-A and HLA-B alleles for most subjects in the first cohort. In a later analysis, most CMV-associated TCR beta chains were found to appear HLA-restricted, with HLA associations seemingly driven largely by CMV exposure. Strong co-occurrence of HLA alleles, especially DR and DQ, made assigning TCR associations to individual alleles difficult. Some IMGT-functional V segments, including TRBV6-2 and TRBV6-3, could not be told apart with the 87-base-pair reads, so those segments were excluded. According to a later genetic analysis, donors in an Asian-associated ancestry cluster had fewer N-insertions in productive TCRs than the approximately 690-donor mean. The authors suggested that the approach could potentially be generalized to other disease states and immunological phenotypes. The earlier analysis of some 560 of the donors excluded roughly 16 rarely observed V segments, including chromosome 9 orphons, because counts were too low. In a later analysis, HLA-associated TCR beta chains were found to be more clonally expanded and to have lower generation probabilities than equally common non-associated chains.

The cohort comprised 670 or so healthy bone marrow donors. At the time of sampling, every cohort member was nominally healthy, though immune exposures that went unrecorded were likely present. The donor tested CMV seronegative, placing the donor among the 350 to 400 seronegative members of the cohort. Each donor provided a peripheral blood sample, and peripheral blood mononuclear cells were used for TCR beta sequencing. Genomic DNA was extracted from the blood cell samples with the Qiagen DNeasy Blood Extraction Kit. Libraries were built with the immunoSEQ multiplex PCR assay. For the multiplex PCR, a mixture combining 60 forward primers for TCR Vbeta segments and 13 reverse primers for TCR Jbeta segments was used. The CDR3 region of rearranged TCR beta genes was amplified from genomic DNA with a multiplex PCR assay. The amplified TCR beta libraries were sequenced on the Illumina HiSeq System as 87-base-pair reads. In the authors' own workflow: A later analysis counted about 82 million unique TCR beta chains across the 700 or so repertoires, and around 9.9 million of these chains were shared by at least two donors. To remove PCR and sequencing errors, raw reads were error-corrected and collapsed into unique sequences using a nearest-neighbor algorithm that merged closely related sequences. To assign V, D and J gene segments, CDR3 sequences were aligned to IMGT reference sequences. For a sequence to be retained, at least a six-nucleotide match to both a V gene segment and a J gene segment was required. A rearrangement was called productive if the CDR3 had no stop codons and remained in frame with V and J, and every other rearrangement was called non-productive. Following IMGT convention, CDR3 was defined as the stretch from the second conserved V-encoded cysteine to the conserved J-encoded phenylalanine. Sequences without an unambiguous match to a single V gene segment were excluded from the earlier analysis of several hundred of the donors. In an earlier analysis of 587 of the donors, V segments were called functional above 56.7% productive rearrangements and were called segregating when the between-donor standard deviation exceeded 5%. A statistical classification framework was built to diagnose cytomegalovirus status from the catalog of TCR beta chain sequences. In a later analysis, V and J genes were assigned by comparing TCR nucleotide sequences against IMGT/GENE-DB human TR gene sequences. Using the TCRdist pipeline, a later analysis assigned CDR3 sequences along with most-parsimonious VDJ recombination scenarios. In a later analysis, each TCR beta chain was defined by its CDR3 amino acid sequence together with its V-gene family, and reads lacking a unique V-gene family were excluded. A later analysis removed 592 highly shared, low-generation-probability nucleotide sequences to deal with suspected cross-contamination and a sequencing artifact. In a later analysis, a clonal expansion index was calculated for each public chain from normalized within-repertoire ranks of inferred template counts. Generation probabilities in a later analysis came from a VDJ recombination model fitted to out-of-frame rearrangements, and those results were checked against IGoR. In a later analysis, hypergeometric tests were used to score TCR-TCR, TCR-HLA and TCR-CMV co-occurrence, with a repertoire-size bias correction applied to TCR pairs. To estimate false discovery rates, a later analysis permuted the HLA or CMV assignments 20 times. A later analysis grouped co-occurring TCRs with DBSCAN, adding TCRdist sequence similarity when clustering within HLA-allele-positive subsets. Co-occurrence clustering excluded repertoires with fewer than 30,000 or more than 120,000 public chains, plus five with anomalous nucleotide sharing. Imported from immuneACCESS, the table was reduced by TCRdb to in-frame sequences with V and J called. These copies leave out some clones; in studies compared against another copy, an unresolved V gene accounts for under half, and the cause of the remainder is not known. The V and J calls and clone size are taken from that table; D and trimming were inferred from the DNA. The data table for this sample lists about 51,000 clones. The top ten clones comprise about 2.5% of the sample.

The chain joins TRBV5-1 to TRBJ1-2; 10 of the junction bases match TRBD1. Source material: PBMCs. The sequence came from a female donor in good health and CMV-seronegative. The CDR3 is CATGTGEGYGYTF. The nucleotide sequence reads as follows: TGCGCCACCGGGACAGGGGAAGGCTATGGCTACACCTTC.